The 3 T cell receptor beta chains below all came from one sample that was sequenced in a study of OX40 agonist ivuxolimab in advanced cancers. Assay: immunoSEQ multiplex PCR; the TCRdb copy retains only in-frame clones and omits some. Of roughly 28,000 clones in the sample, under 80% were seen once. This specimen consisted of CD4+ or CD8+ T cells sorted from blood, obtained in a trial of the OX40 agonist ivuxolimab. These receptors all come from an adult with an advanced solid tumor such as melanoma, head and neck, liver or kidney cancer.

This sequence joins TRBV6-4 and TRBJ2-2; the D call may be TRBD1 or TRBD2 (5 bases each). There are 14 residues in the CDR3. Per the germline V gene, CDR1 is MRHNA and CDR2 is SNTAGT. V lost 5 bases and J lost 4, with 11 bases in between. CDR3 in DNA: TGTGCCAGCAGTATGGGACCGAGCACCGGGGAGCTGTTTTTT. This translates into CASSMGPSTGELFF.

The J gene is TRBJ2-1, the V gene TRBV28; a possible D gene is TRBD1 (6 bases). V shed 8 bases and J shed 0 bases, with 17 bases lying between them. The CDR3 is 16 residues long. From germline, CDR1 is MDHEN and CDR2 SYDVKM. The DNA for the CDR3 is TGTGCCAGCGCCATGGGGGCCACCCACTCCTACAATGAGCAGTTCTTC. Its protein product is CASAMGATHSYNEQFF.

This chain uses TRBV7-6 with TRBJ2-2, with D perhaps being TRBD1 or TRBD2 (5 bases each). V lost 4 bases to trimming and J lost 3 bases, with 18 bases between them. CDR3 length equals 17 residues. Germline CDR1 and CDR2: SGHVS and FNYEAQ. The DNA for the CDR3 is TGTGCCAGCAGCTCACGTCGGGACCACCCTCACACCGGGGAGCTGTTTTTT. Amino acids: CASSSRRDHPHTGELFF.